The 27 T cell receptor beta chains below were found in one sample sequenced in a study of T cells in Graves' hyperthyroidism and ophthalmopathy. Researchers took RNA transcripts and amplified the TCR beta CDR3 regions from them. The HTBI set primed first-round TCR CDR3 RT-PCR. TCRdb used MiXCR to reprocess the multiplex PCR reads, holding one entry per CDR3 protein. The table includes about 360,000 distinct CDR3 sequences, about 25% detected once. The sample comprised blood. The receptors here all came from a man in his fifties or sixties with Graves' hyperthyroidism.

The rearrangement links TRBV13 to TRBJ2-7; D is ambiguous. The CDR3 has 14 residues. V lost 0 bases to trimming and J lost 6 bases, with 12 bases between them. The germline V gene encodes CDR1 PRHDT and CDR2 FYEKMQ (reference sequence). CDR3 DNA: TGTGCCAGCAGCTTAGGGACGAAAGTGGTCGAGCAGTACTTC. This sequence encodes CASSLGTKVVEQYF. The whole variable domain, remainder taken from reference TRBV13 and TRBJ2-7, is AAGVIQSPRHLIKEKRETATLKCYPIPRHDTVYWYQQGPGQDPQFLISFYEKMQSDKGSIPDRFSAQQFSDYHSELNMSSLELGDSALYFCASSLGTKVVEQYFGPGTRLTVT.

The J gene is TRBJ2-4, the V gene TRBV4-2; TRBD1 matches 12 bases. The CDR3 loop spans 19 amino acids. Per germline, CDR1 LGHNA and CDR2 YNFKEQ. V gave up 3 bases and J gave up 5 bases; unmatched junction bases: 14. CDR3 in amino acids: CASSHRPGQGAFSENIQYF. The CDR3 DNA is TGTGCCAGCAGCCACCGCCCGGGACAGGGGGCGTTTTCTGAAAACATTCAGTACTTC.

This clonotype was counted many times. The genes are TRBV20-1 and TRBJ2-7; 9 bases match TRBD1. The CDR3 spans 11 residues. Germline trimming cut 7 bases from V and 5 bases from J; bases unmatched to any gene: 3. In germline, CDR1 is DFQATT, CDR2 SNEGSKA (reference sequence). CDR3 region: CSVTGGDEQYF. CDR3 bases: TGCAGTGTAACAGGGGGCGACGAGCAGTACTTC.

J is TRBJ1-3 and V is TRBV5-1, with D unresolved. V was trimmed by 2 bases and J by 0 bases, leaving 18 bases between them. Germline CDR1 reads SGHRS; CDR2 reads YFSETQ. The CDR3 runs to 18 residues. This CDR3 is CASSFMPDATSSGNTIYF. CDR3 DNA sequence: TGCGCCAGCAGCTTTATGCCTGATGCTACCTCCTCTGGAAACACCATATATTTT.

In this sample, this clonotype turned up a few times. The chain is built from TRBV28 and TRBJ2-7; 9 bases map to TRBD1. Germline-derived CDR1 and CDR2 are MDHEN and SYDVKM. This CDR3 contains 13 residues. V lost 8 bases and J lost 8; bases outside the gene matches: 10. This CDR3 reads CASGRIGTGQQYF. The CDR3 DNA sequence: TGTGCCAGCGGCCGGATCGGGACAGGGCAGCAGTACTTC.

The gene calls are TRBV24-1 and TRBJ2-3, with D unresolved. Per the germline V gene, CDR1 is KGHDR and CDR2 is SFDVKD. With 7 bases removed from V and 0 bases from J, the gap between germline ends came to 10 bases. This CDR3 contains 14 residues. CDR3 nucleotides: TGTGCCACCAGCGGACGGATTAGCACAGATACGCAGTATTTT. Translating gives CATSGRISTDTQYF.

This clonotype was seen a handful of times. V usage is TRBV12-3 or TRBV12-4 and J usage is TRBJ2-7, with TRBD2 as a possible D gene (5 bases). The CDR3 spans 15 residues. The ends were cut back, 6 bases at V and 7 bases at J, with 22 bases in the middle. The CDR3 here is CASSPRGAVSGEQYF. The CDR3 nucleotides are TGTGCCAGCAGCCCTCGGGGAGCGGTGAGTGGTGAGCAGTACTTC.

The table lists this clonotype with many counts. The V and J genes are TRBV5-1 and TRBJ2-5, with D hard to call. Germline assignment: CDR1 SGHRS and CDR2 YFSETQ. This CDR3 spans 15 amino acids. V was pared by 0 bases and J by 4 bases, with 13 bases between. For the CDR3, the DNA is TGCGCCAGCAGCTTGGACGGAGATCACGGAGAGACCCAGTACTTC. This encodes CASSLDGDHGETQYF.

The table lists this clonotype with many counts. The gene calls are TRBV6-5 and TRBJ2-3; D unclear. Between the trimmed V and J ends, which lost 2 bases and 6 bases, there was a span of 9 bases. Looked up from germline, CDR1 is MNHEY and CDR2 is SVGAGI. The length of the CDR3 is 13 residues. The CDR3 coding sequence is TGTGCCAGCAGTTACAACCTTGTGGATACGCAGTATTTT. Residues: CASSYNLVDTQYF.

In regard to this clonotype: This clone may be a read error of a much larger clone one base away. The chain recombines TRBV28 with TRBJ1-1; D is unresolved. The length of the CDR3 is 16 residues. The germline V and J ends were trimmed by 4 bases and 6 bases, with 21 bases remaining between them. Germline V gives CDR1 MDHEN, CDR2 SYDVKM. CDR3 in amino acids: CASSSRARIPEAEAFF. The CDR3 nucleotides are TGTGCCAGCAGTTCCCGAGCCAGAATCCCCGAGGCTGAAGCTTTCTTT.

A remark on this clonotype: A junction end diverges from the germline sequence, so it may reflect a read error. CDR3 loop: CSVRGGGVPGANVLTF. The CDR3 nucleotides are TGCAGTGTTAGAGGCGGGGGGGTCCCTGGGGCCAACGTCCTGACTTTC. The chain combines TRBV20-1 with TRBJ2-6, with TRBD2 identical over 9 bases. The CDR3 is made up of 16 amino acids. Germline loops: CDR1 DFQATT, CDR2 SNEGSKA (reference sequence).

V and J are TRBV28 and TRBJ2-7, with 7 nucleotides matching TRBD2. The germline V gene encodes CDR1 MDHEN and CDR2 SYDVKM. The CDR3 length is 15 residues. The junction had 10 bases not matched to a gene; V was cut back by 6 bases and J by 2 bases. The CDR3 spells CASRRSGGYPYEQYF. Here the CDR3 DNA reads TGTGCCAGCAGGCGCTCGGGGGGATACCCCTACGAGCAGTACTTC.

This clonotype has a handful of counts. The chain couples TRBV9 to TRBJ2-3, with 13 nucleotides matching TRBD2. With 4 bases clipped from V and 6 bases from J, the junction kept 5 bases outside the gene matches. The CDR3 sequence is 15 residues long. Germline CDR1 SGDLS, CDR2 YYNGEE. The CDR3 is CASSFRLAGGDTQYF. CDR3 bases: TGTGCCAGCAGCTTCCGACTAGCGGGAGGCGATACGCAGTATTTT.

The chain carries TRBV9 and TRBJ2-5; 9 bases align to TRBD2. Germline CDR1 is SGDLS and CDR2 is YYNGEE. The J segment lost 5 bases and the V segment lost 0 bases, leaving 5 bases of the junction unmatched. The CDR3 runs 15 residues. CDR3 coding DNA: TGTGCCAGCAGCGTAGGGGGTAGCGGGAGTGAGACCCAGTACTTC. Translation: CASSVGGSGSETQYF. Using reference TRBV9 and TRBJ2-5 for the parts outside the CDR3, the full variable domain is DSGVTQTPKHLITATGQRVTLRCSPRSGDLSVYWYQQSLDQGLQFLIQYYNGEERAKGNILERFSAQQFPDLHSELNLSSLELGDSALYFCASSVGGSGSETQYFGPGTRLLVL.

This clonotype was seen only a few times. The genes are TRBV4-2 and TRBJ2-3; D gene unclear. This CDR3 region has 13 residues. Trimming left V 3 bases short and J 2 bases short, with 6 bases between. CDR1 and CDR2 from the germline V gene are LGHNA and YNFKEQ. CDR3 region: CASSQLVTDTQYF. CDR3 nucleotides: TGTGCCAGCAGCCAGTTAGTCACAGATACGCAGTATTTT.

This sequence joins TRBV5-4 and TRBJ2-1, with TRBD2 matching 9 bases. Germline V gives CDR1 SGHNT, CDR2 YYREEE (reference sequence). The V gene end was trimmed by 0 bases and the J gene end by 10 bases; junction bases not matched to a gene: 14. The CDR3 totals 17 residues. CDR3 sequence (DNA): TGTGCCAGCAGCTTGGGGCTAGCGGGGAGCGGAGGGGGGGAGCAGTTCTTC. Residues: CASSLGLAGSGGGEQFF.

This clonotype has at least ten counts. The chain employs TRBV11-2 and TRBJ2-5, with D possibly TRBD1 on 6 matching bases. Trimming left V 10 bases short and J 5 bases short, with 17 bases between. The CDR3 extends over 13 amino acids. Germline V lookup: CDR1 SGHAT, CDR2 FQNNGV. CDR3 DNA: TGTGCCACCAAAATACAGGGCTTCGAGACCCAGTACTTC. The encoded protein is CATKIQGFETQYF.

This clonotype was counted once. The chain couples TRBV15 to TRBJ2-1; D unclear. This CDR3 has 17 amino acids. Deletions cut 0 bases from V and 7 bases from J, with 19 bases between. CDR1 LNHNV and CDR2 YYDKDF come from the germline V gene (reference sequence). The CDR3 spells CATSRDLDIDFPNEQFF. DNA for the CDR3: TGTGCCACCAGCAGAGATCTCGACATAGATTTCCCGAATGAGCAGTTCTTC.

This clonotype was counted between two and nine times. This rearrangement joins TRBV6-1 to TRBJ2-2, with unresolved D. The J call may be wrong; the DNA end is better matched by TRBJ1-1. This CDR3 is 13 amino acids long. Germline lookup yields CDR1 MNHNS and CDR2 SASEGT. The CDR3 reads CASSEVGHRGAFF. The CDR3 nucleotides are TGTGCCAGCAGTGAAGTAGGCCACCGGGGAGCTTTCTTT.

This clonotype was counted at least ten times. This sequence joins TRBV6-1 and TRBJ2-1; 11 nucleotides match TRBD2. Losses at the gene ends were 5 bases for V and 6 bases for J; bases not matched to a gene: 9. This CDR3 spans 16 amino acids. The germline V gene has CDR1 MNHNS and CDR2 SASEGT. The CDR3 nucleotides read TGTGCCAGCAGTTCCCTACTAGCGGGAGTCGGCAATGAGCAGTTCTTC. It specifies CASSSLLAGVGNEQFF.

This clonotype has more than one count but fewer than ten. J is TRBJ1-1 and V is TRBV2; no clear D gene. V was clipped by 6 bases and J by 1 base, with 12 bases between them. Germline V CDR1 and CDR2: SNHLY, FYNNEI. The CDR3 consists of 14 residues. The CDR3 protein is CASSQTSGNTEAFF. For the CDR3, the DNA is TGTGCCAGCAGCCAGACTTCAGGGAACACTGAAGCTTTCTTT.

V and J are TRBV19 and TRBJ1-3, with D tentatively TRBD1 (6 bases). V was shortened by 4 bases and J by 4 bases, with 11 bases between the two germline ends. Germline V gene data show CDR1 as LNHDA and CDR2 as SQIVND (reference sequence). This CDR3 has 14 residues. Here the CDR3 reads CASSKGGAGNTIYF. The CDR3, as DNA: TGTGCCAGTAGTAAGGGGGGCGCGGGAAACACCATATATTTT.

The V gene is TRBV27, the J gene TRBJ2-6; the D is unclear. The length of the CDR3 is 14 residues. The V end lost 5 bases, the J end lost 1 base, and 6 bases lay between the germline ends. CDR1 and CDR2 (germline): MNHEY, SMNVEV (reference sequence). The CDR3 bases are TGTGCCAGCAGTCCCTTTTCTGGGGCCAACGTCCTGACTTTC. As protein: CASSPFSGANVLTF. The full variable domain, with the rest looked up from reference TRBV27 and TRBJ2-6, is EAQVTQNPRYLITVTGKKLTVTCSQNMNHEYMSWYRQDPGLGLRQIYYSMNVEVTDKGDVPEGYKVSRKEKRNFPLILESPSPNQTSLYFCASSPFSGANVLTFGAGSRLTVL.

This clonotype was found many times. This sequence joins TRBV11-3 and TRBJ2-1; 9 bases match TRBD2. The germline V gene has CDR1 SGHNT and CDR2 YENEEA. This CDR3 spans 18 amino acids. The junction had 15 bases not matched to a gene; V was cut back by 4 bases and J by 5 bases. CDR3 DNA: TGTGCCAGCAGCTCAGTAGTAGCGGGAGTAAATTCGAACAATGAGCAGTTCTTC. As protein: CASSSVVAGVNSNNEQFF.

The chain combines TRBV19 with TRBJ2-3, with a tentative D call TRBD1 (7 bases). V was trimmed by 11 bases and J by 2 bases, leaving 17 bases between them. CDR3 length: 14 residues. Per the germline V gene, CDR1 is LNHDA and CDR2 is SQIVND (reference sequence). CDR3 protein: CAARQGGNTDTQYF. The DNA of the CDR3 is TGTGCCGCTCGACAGGGAGGCAACACAGATACGCAGTATTTT.

The rearrangement joins TRBV5-1 to TRBJ1-1; 9 bases are a match to TRBD1. This CDR3 has 15 residues. CDR1 is SGHRS, CDR2 YFSETQ, per germline. Trimming removed 5 bases from V and 5 bases from J; junction bases left unmatched: 10. In DNA form, the CDR3 reads TGCGCCAGCAGACCCACGGGACAGGGAGGGACTGAAGCTTTCTTT. Translation: CASRPTGQGGTEAFF. Variable domain in full (rest from reference TRBV5-1 and TRBJ1-1): KAGVTQTPRYLIKTRGQQVTLSCSPISGHRSVSWYQQTPGQGLQFLFEYFSETQRNKGNFPGRFSGRQFSNSRSEMNVSTLELGDSALYLCASRPTGQGGTEAFFGQGTRLTVV.

This clonotype was counted only a few times. This chain links TRBV11-3 with TRBJ2-3; D is undetermined. This CDR3 contains 15 residues. The germline V gene has CDR1 SGHNT and CDR2 YENEEA. V was trimmed by 5 bases and J by 2 bases, leaving 14 bases between them. Here the CDR3 reads CASSPRDIDTDTQYF. For the CDR3, the DNA is TGTGCCAGCAGCCCCCGCGACATCGACACAGATACGCAGTATTTT.